This TCR beta chain is drawn from a study of cytomegalovirus exposure and HLA in healthy donors. Study-wide results and limits: The listing of roughly 160 TCR beta chains classed them as cytomegalovirus-associated.

Donors were drawn from the approximately 130-subject validation cohort, separate from the approximately 680-subject first cohort. TCRdb's copy holds only in-frame clones and misses some; the assay was immunoSEQ multiplex PCR. Among roughly 300,000 clones listed, about nine tenths were seen once. The CDR3 has 17 amino acids. Per the germline V gene, CDR1 is SQVTM and CDR2 is ANQGSEA. V was shortened by 0 bases and J by 0 bases, with 14 bases between the two germline ends. Regarding this clone: Its specificity is not known.

The V and J genes are TRBV29-1 and TRBJ2-2; D is perhaps TRBD1 (6 bases). Source material: PBMCs. The sequence came from a woman aged 30 to 39 in good health and CMV-seropositive. This CDR3 reads CSVEELGGPTNTGELFF. The CDR3 nucleotides read TGCAGCGTTGAAGAATTAGGGGGACCAACGAACACCGGGGAGCTGTTTTTT.